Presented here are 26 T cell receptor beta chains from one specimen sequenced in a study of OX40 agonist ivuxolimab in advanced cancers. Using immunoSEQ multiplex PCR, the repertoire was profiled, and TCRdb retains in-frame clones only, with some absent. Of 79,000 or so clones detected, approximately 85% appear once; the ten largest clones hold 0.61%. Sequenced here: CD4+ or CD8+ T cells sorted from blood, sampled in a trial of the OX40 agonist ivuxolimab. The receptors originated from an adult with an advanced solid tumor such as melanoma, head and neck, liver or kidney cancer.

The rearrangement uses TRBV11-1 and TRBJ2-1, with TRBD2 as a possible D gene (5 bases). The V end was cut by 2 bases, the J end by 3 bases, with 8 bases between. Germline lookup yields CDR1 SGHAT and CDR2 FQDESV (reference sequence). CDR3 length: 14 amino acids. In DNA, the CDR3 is TGTGCCAGCAGCTTACAACGGGGCTACAATGAGCAGTTCTTC. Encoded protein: CASSLQRGYNEQFF. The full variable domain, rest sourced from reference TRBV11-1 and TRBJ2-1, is EAEVAQSPRYKITEKSQAVAFWCDPISGHATLYWYRQILGQGPELLVQFQDESVVDDSQLPKDRFSAERLKGVDSTLKIQPAELGDSAMYLCASSLQRGYNEQFFGPGTRLTVL.

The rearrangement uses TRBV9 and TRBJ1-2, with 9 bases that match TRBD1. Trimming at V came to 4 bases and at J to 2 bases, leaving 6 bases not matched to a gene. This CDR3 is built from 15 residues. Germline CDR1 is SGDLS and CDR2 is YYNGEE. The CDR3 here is CASSTTGGANYGYTF. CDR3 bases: TGTGCCAGCAGCACCACAGGGGGCGCGAACTATGGCTACACCTTC.

CDR3 in DNA: TGTGCCAGCAGACCTGCTAGCTCCTACGAGCAGTACTTC. It specifies CASRPASSYEQYF. The genes are TRBV7-2 and TRBJ2-7; no reliable D call. Trimming left V 6 bases short and J 0 bases short, with 9 bases between. The CDR3 has 13 amino acids. Germline values: CDR1 SGHTA, CDR2 FQGNSA. The full variable domain, completed using reference TRBV7-2 and TRBJ2-7, is GAGVSQSPSNKVTEKGKDVELRCDPISGHTALYWYRQSLGQGLEFLIYFQGNSAPDKSGLPSDRFSAERTGGSVSTLTIQRTQQEDSAVYLCASRPASSYEQYFGPGTRLTVT.

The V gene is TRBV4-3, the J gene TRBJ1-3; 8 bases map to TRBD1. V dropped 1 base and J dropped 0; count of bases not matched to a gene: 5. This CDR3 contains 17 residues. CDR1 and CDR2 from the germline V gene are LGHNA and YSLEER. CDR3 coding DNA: TGCGCCAGCAGCCAAGGGGGGACAGGATTCTCTGGAAACACCATATATTTT. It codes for CASSQGGTGFSGNTIYF.

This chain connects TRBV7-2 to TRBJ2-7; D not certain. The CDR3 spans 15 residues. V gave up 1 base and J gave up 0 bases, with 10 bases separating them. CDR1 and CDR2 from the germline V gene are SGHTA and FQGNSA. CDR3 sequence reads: CASSLDGDFSYEQYF. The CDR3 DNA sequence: TGTGCCAGCAGCTTAGACGGTGATTTCTCCTACGAGCAGTACTTC. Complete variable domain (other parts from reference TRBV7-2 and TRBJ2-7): GAGVSQSPSNKVTEKGKDVELRCDPISGHTALYWYRQSLGQGLEFLIYFQGNSAPDKSGLPSDRFSAERTGGSVSTLTIQRTQQEDSAVYLCASSLDGDFSYEQYFGPGTRLTVT.

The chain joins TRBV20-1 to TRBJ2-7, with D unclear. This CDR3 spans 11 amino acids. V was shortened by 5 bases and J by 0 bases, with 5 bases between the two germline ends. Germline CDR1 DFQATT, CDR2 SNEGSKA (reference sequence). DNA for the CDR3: TGCAGTGCTCCGCTCTCCTACGAGCAGTACTTC. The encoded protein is CSAPLSYEQYF.

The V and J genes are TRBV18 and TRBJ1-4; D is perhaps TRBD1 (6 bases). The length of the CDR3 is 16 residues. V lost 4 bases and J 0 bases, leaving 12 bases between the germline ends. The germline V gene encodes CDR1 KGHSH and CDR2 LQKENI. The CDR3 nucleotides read TGTGCCAGCTCACTGGACAGTCTTGCAACTAATGAAAAACTGTTTTTT. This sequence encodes CASSLDSLATNEKLFF.

The chain's CDR3 is CASSSRGSGEGNEQFF. CDR3 sequence (DNA): TGTGCCAGCAGCTCCCGGGGTAGCGGGGAGGGGAATGAGCAGTTCTTC. V gene TRBV7-9 combines with J gene TRBJ2-1; TRBD2 matches 8 bases. Looked up from germline, CDR1 is SEHNR and CDR2 is FQNEAQ (reference sequence). The J segment lost 7 bases and the V segment lost 4 bases, leaving 12 bases of the junction unmatched. This CDR3 is built from 16 residues.

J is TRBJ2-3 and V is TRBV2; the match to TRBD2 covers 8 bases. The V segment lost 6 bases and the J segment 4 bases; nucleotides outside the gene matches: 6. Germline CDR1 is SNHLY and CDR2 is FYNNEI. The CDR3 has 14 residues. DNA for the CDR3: TGTGCCAGCAGGGCGGGGGGCGGTGCAGATACGCAGTATTTT. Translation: CASRAGGGADTQYF. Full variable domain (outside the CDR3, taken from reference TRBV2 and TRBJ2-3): EPEVTQTPSHQVTQMGQEVILRCVPISNHLYFYWYRQILGQKVEFLVSFYNNEISEKSEIFDDQFSVERPDGSNFTLKIRSTKLEDSAMYFCASRAGGGADTQYFGPGTRLTVL.

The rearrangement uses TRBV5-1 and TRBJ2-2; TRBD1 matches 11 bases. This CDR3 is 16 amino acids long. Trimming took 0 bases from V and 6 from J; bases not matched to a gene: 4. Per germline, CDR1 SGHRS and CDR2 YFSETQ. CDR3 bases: TGCGCCAGCAGCTTGGCCGGACAGGGGGCGCCCGGGGAGCTGTTTTTT. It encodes CASSLAGQGAPGELFF.

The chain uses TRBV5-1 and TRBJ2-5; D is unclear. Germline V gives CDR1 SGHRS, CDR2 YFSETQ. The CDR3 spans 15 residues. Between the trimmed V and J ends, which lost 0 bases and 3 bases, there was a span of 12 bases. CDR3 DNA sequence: TGCGCCAGCAGCTTGGCCGGCACCTCCGAAGAGACCCAGTACTTC. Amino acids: CASSLAGTSEETQYF. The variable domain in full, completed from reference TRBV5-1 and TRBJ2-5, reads KAGVTQTPRYLIKTRGQQVTLSCSPISGHRSVSWYQQTPGQGLQFLFEYFSETQRNKGNFPGRFSGRQFSNSRSEMNVSTLELGDSALYLCASSLAGTSEETQYFGPGTRLLVL.

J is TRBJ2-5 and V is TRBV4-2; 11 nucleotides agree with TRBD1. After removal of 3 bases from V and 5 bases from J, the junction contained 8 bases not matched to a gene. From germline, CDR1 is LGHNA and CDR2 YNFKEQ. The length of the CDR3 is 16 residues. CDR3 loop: CASSQGGQGAYETQYF. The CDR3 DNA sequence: TGTGCCAGCAGCCAGGGCGGACAGGGGGCTTACGAGACCCAGTACTTC.

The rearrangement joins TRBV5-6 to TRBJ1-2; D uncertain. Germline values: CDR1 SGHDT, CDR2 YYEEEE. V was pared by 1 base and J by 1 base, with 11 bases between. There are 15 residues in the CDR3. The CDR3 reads CASSLKLNSNYGYTF. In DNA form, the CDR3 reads TGTGCCAGCAGCTTGAAGTTGAACAGTAACTATGGCTACACCTTC.

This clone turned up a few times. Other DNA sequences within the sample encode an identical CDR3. CDR3 protein: CAWSPGTATYEQYF. Here the CDR3 DNA reads TGTGCCTGGAGTCCCGGGACAGCTACCTACGAGCAGTACTTC. V is TRBV30 and J is TRBJ2-7; 7 bases are a match to TRBD1. This CDR3 region has 14 residues. Looked up from germline, CDR1 is GTSNPN and CDR2 is SVGIG (reference sequence). V trimming: 2 bases; J trimming: 2 bases; junction bases outside the gene matches: 6.

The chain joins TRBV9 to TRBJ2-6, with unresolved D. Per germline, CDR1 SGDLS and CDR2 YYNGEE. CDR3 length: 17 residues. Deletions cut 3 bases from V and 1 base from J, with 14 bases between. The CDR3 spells CASSARASTSGANVLTF. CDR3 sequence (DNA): TGTGCCAGCAGCGCCCGGGCCTCCACGTCTGGGGCCAACGTCCTGACTTTC.

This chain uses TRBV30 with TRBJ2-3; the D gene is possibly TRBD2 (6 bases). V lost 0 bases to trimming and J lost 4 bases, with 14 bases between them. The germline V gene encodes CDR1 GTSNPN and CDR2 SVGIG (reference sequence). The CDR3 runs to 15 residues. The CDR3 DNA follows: TGTGCCTGGAGTGTTCAAGCTAGCGAAGCAGATACGCAGTATTTT. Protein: CAWSVQASEADTQYF. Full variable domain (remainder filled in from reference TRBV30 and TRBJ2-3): SQTIHQWPATLVQPVGSPLSLECTVEGTSNPNLYWYRQAAGRGLQLLFYSVGIGQISSEVPQNLSASRPQDRQFILSSKKLLLSDSGFYLCAWSVQASEADTQYFGPGTRLTVL.

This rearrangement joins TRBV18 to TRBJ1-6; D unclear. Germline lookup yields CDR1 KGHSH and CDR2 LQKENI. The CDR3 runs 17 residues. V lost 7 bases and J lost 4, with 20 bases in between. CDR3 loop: CASLPLALDGYNSPLHF. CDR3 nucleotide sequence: TGTGCCAGCTTACCTTTGGCGCTAGACGGATATAATTCACCCCTCCACTTT.

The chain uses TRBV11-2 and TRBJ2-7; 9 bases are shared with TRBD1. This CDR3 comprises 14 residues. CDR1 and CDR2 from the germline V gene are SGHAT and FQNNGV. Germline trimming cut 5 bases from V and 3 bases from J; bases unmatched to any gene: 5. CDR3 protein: CASSPGTGLYEQYF. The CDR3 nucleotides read TGTGCCAGCAGCCCGGGGACAGGGCTCTACGAGCAGTACTTC.

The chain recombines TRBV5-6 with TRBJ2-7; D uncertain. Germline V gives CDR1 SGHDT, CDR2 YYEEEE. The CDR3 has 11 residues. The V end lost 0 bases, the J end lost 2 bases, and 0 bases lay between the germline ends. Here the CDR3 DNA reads TGTGCCAGCAGCTTGGCCTACGAGCAGTACTTC. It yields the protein CASSLAYEQYF.

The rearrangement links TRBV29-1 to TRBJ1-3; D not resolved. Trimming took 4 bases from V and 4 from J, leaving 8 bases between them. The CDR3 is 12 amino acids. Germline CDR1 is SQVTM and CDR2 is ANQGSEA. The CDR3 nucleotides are TGCAGCGTTGTAGGGAACGGAAACACCATATATTTT. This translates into CSVVGNGNTIYF.

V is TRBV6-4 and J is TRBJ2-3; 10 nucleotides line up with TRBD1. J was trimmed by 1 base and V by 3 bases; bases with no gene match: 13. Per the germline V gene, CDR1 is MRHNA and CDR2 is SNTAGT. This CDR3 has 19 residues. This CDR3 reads CASSEWGTGAFDGTDTQYF. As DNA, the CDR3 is TGTGCCAGCAGTGAGTGGGGGACAGGGGCGTTTGACGGCACAGATACGCAGTATTTT.

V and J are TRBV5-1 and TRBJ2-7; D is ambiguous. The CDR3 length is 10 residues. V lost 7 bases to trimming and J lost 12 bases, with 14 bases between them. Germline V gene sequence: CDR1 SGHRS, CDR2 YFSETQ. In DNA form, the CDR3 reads TGCGCCAGCCGCTACCAGAGAGGGTACTTC. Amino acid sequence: CASRYQRGYF.

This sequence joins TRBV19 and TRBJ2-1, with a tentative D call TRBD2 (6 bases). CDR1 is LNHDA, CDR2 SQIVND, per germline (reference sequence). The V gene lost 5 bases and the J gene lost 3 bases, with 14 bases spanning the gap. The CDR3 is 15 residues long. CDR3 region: CASSRGAPLYNEQFF. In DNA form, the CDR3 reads TGTGCCAGTAGTCGCGGGGCACCACTCTACAATGAGCAGTTCTTC.

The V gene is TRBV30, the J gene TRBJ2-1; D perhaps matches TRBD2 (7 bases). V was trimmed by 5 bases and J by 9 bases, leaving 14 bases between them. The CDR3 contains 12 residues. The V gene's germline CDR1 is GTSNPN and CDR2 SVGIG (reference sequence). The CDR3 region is CAWRTGGPEQFF. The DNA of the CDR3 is TGTGCCTGGCGGACGGGGGGCCCTGAGCAGTTCTTC.

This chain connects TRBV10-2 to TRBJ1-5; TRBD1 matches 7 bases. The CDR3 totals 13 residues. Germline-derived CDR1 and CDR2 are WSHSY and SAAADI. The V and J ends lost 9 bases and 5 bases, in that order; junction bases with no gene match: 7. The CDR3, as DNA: TGCGCCAGTAGGACAGGCCCCGATCAGCCCCAGCATTTT. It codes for CASRTGPDQPQHF.

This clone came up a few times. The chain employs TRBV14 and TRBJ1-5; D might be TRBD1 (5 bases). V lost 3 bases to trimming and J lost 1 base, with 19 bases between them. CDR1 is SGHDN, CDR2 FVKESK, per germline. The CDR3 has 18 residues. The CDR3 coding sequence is TGTGCCAGCAGCCATGCAGGGACTATTGGTTCAAGCAATCAGCCCCAGCATTTT. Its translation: CASSHAGTIGSSNQPQHF.